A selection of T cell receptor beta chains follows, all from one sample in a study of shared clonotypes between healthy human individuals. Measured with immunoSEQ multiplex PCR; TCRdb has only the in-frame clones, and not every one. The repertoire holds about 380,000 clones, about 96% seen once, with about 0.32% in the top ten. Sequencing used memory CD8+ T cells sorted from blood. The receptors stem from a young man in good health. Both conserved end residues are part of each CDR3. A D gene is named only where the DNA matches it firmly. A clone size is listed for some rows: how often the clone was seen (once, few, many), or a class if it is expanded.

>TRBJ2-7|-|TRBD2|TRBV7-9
TGTGCCAGCAGCTTAGCCCTAGCGGTCTCGGACGAGCAGTACTTC
CASSLALAVSDEQYF
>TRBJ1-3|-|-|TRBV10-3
TGTGCCATCAGTGAAACTGGAAACACCATATATTTT
CAISETGNTIYF
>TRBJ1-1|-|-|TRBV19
TGTGCCAGTAGTGTACAGGGCAACACTGAAGCTTTCTTT
CASSVQGNTEAFF
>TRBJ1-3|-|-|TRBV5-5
TGTGCCAGCAGCTTGAGGTCAGGGGATCTCTCTGGAAACACCATATATTTT
CASSLRSGDLSGNTIYF
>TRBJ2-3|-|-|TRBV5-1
TGCGCCAGCAGCCCCTTAAGCGGACATAGCACAGATACGCAGTATTTT
CASSPLSGHSTDTQYF
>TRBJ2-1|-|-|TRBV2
TGTGCCAGCAGTGAATTGTGGGGGCGAGGCAATGAGCAGTTCTTC
CASSELWGRGNEQFF
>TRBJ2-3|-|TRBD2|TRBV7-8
TGTGCCAGCAGCGCGTGGACTAGCGGGAGCGATACGCAGTATTTT
CASSAWTSGSDTQYF
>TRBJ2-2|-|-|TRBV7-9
TGTGCCAGCAGCCCCGGAATATCGAACACCGGGGAGCTGTTTTTT
CASSPGISNTGELFF
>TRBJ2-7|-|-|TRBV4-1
TGCGCCAGCAGCCAGACCCTCCTCAGGTTGCAGGTTTTCCCCTACGAGCAGTACTTC
CASSQTLLRLQVFPYEQYF
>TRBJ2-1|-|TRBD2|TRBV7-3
TGTGCCAGCAGCCGATACGGGACTAGCGGACGAAATGAGCAGTTCTTC
CASSRYGTSGRNEQFF
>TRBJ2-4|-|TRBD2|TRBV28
TGTGCCAGCAGCCCCCCCAAGACTAGCGGGAGGAATATTCAGTACTTC
CASSPPKTSGRNIQYF
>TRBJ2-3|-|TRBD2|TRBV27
TGTGCCAGCAGTCCAGGACTAGCGGGAGTCCCTAGCACAGATACGCAGTATTTT
CASSPGLAGVPSTDTQYF
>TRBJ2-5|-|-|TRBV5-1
TGCGCCAGCAGCTTGCTAGTGAGGCAGACGGAAGAGACCCAGTACTTC
CASSLLVRQTEETQYF
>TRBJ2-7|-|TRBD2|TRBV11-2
TGTGCCAGCAGCCCGGGACTAGCGGGAGTAATGTACGAGCAGTACTTC
CASSPGLAGVMYEQYF
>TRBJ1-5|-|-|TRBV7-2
TGTGCCAGCAGCTTAGTCGGAGGGGATCAGCCCCAGCATTTT
CASSLVGGDQPQHF
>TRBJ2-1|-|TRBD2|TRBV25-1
TGTGCCAGCAGTCGAGGGCCTAGCGGGAGCTCCTACAATGAGCAGTTCTTC
CASSRGPSGSSYNEQFF
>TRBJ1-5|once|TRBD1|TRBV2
TGTGCCAGCAGTAGACAGGGGTCGGGTCAGCCCCAGCATTTT
CASSRQGSGQPQHF
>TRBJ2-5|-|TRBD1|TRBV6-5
TGTGCCAGCAGTTATCGGGACAGGGGGGAGACCCAGTACTTC
CASSYRDRGETQYF
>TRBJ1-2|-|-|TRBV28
TGTGCCAGCAAGGGAGGGCGGACCTATGGCTACACCTTC
CASKGGRTYGYTF
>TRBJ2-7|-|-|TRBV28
TGTGCCAGCAGTTTATCCACTACGTACGAGCAGTACTTC
CASSLSTTYEQYF
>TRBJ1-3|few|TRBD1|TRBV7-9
TGTGCCAGCAGCTTAAGGGACAGGGGGGAATACGCTGGAAACACCATATATTTT
CASSLRDRGEYAGNTIYF
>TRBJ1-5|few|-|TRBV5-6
TGTGCCAGCAGCTTGGGAGGGAGCCAGCCCCAGCATTTT
CASSLGGSQPQHF
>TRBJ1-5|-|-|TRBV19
TGTGCCAGTAGACTGGGGACGGGCTATCGGCCCCAGCATTTT
CASRLGTGYRPQHF
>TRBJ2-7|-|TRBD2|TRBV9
TGTGCCAGCAGCGAGGGACTAGCGGGCTCCTACGAGCAGTACTTC
CASSEGLAGSYEQYF
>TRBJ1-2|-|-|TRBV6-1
TGTGCCAGCAGTGAACAGGGCCCAAACTATGGCTACACCTTC
CASSEQGPNYGYTF
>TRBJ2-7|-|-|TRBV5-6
TGTGCCAGCAGCTTAGATCGTCCGGGAGCCCAGTACTTC
CASSLDRPGAQYF
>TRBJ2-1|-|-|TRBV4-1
TGCGCCAGCAGCCAAGAGAACAGGGTAACCTACAATGAGCAGTTCTTC
CASSQENRVTYNEQFF
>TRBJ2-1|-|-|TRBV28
TGTGCCAGCAGTTCCGAGGGCGGCTACAATGAGCAGTTCTTC
CASSSEGGYNEQFF
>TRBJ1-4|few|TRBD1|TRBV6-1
TGTGCCAGCGCCCAGGGGGCAACTAATGAAAAACTGTTTTTT
CASAQGATNEKLFF
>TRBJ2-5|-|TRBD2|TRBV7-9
TGTGCCAGCAGAGGGACTAGCGGGAGGAGGGAGCAGTACTTC
CASRGTSGRREQYF
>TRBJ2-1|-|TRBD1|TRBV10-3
TGTGCCCAGGGGGAAGGGCCGGTATTGTTCTTC
CAQGEGPVLFF
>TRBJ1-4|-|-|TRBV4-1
TGCGCCAGCAGCCAAGGGGACGCAACTAATGAAAAACTGTTTTTT
CASSQGDATNEKLFF
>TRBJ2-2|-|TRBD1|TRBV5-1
TGCGCCAGCAGCTCCACGGGACAGGGAACCGGGGAGCTGTTTTTT
CASSSTGQGTGELFF
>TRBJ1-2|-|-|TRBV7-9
TGTGCCAGCAGCCCCCTGAACAGTCCTGGCTACACCTTC
CASSPLNSPGYTF
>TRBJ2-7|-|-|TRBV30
TGTGCCTGGACAGGGTCCTACGAGCAGTACTTC
CAWTGSYEQYF
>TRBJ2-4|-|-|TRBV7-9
TGTGCCAGCAGCCCCCGACAGGTGTATAATCTCCGAGTAAAAAACATTCAGTACTTC
CASSPRQVYNLRVKNIQYF
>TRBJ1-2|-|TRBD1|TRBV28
TGTGCCAGCAGAGGACAGGTTCTAGCTAACTATGGCTACACCTTC
CASRGQVLANYGYTF
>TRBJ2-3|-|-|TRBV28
TGTGCCAGCAGTTTATACCCGACATCTTCTAGCACAGATACGCAGTATTTT
CASSLYPTSSSTDTQYF
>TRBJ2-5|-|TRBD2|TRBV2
TGTGCCAGCAGCCCTTGGGGGGGAGAGACCCAGTACTTC
CASSPWGGETQYF
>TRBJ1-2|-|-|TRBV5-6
TGTGCCAGCAGCTTGTCGGGCTATGGCTACACCTTC
CASSLSGYGYTF
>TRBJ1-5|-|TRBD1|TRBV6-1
TGTGCCAGCAGGGAGACAGGGGGAGGCAATCAGCCCCAGCATTTT
CASRETGGGNQPQHF
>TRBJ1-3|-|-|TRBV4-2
TGTGCCAGCAGCCAATCCCCTGAGGGGTACTCTGGAAACACCATATATTTT
CASSQSPEGYSGNTIYF
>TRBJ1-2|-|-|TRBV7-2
TGTGCCAGCACCGGGAGGACCTATGGCTACACCTTC
CASTGRTYGYTF
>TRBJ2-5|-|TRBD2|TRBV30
TGTGCCGTAGCGGGAGGGCCTCAAGAGACCCAGTACTTC
CAVAGGPQETQYF
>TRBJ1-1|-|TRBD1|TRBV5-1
TGCGCCAGCAGCTGGTTTTCTACAGGGGGCGTAGAAGCTTTCTTT
CASSWFSTGGVEAFF
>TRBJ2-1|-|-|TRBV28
TGTGCCAGCAGCGGTAGCGGAGCCTCCTACAATGAGCAGTTCTTC
CASSGSGASYNEQFF
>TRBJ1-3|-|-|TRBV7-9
TGTGCCAGCAGCTTAGCGGAGCCGGGAGGAAACACCATATATTTT
CASSLAEPGGNTIYF
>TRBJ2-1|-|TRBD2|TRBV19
TGTGCCAGTAGTCCGTGGACTAGCGGCAATGAGCAGTTCTTC
CASSPWTSGNEQFF
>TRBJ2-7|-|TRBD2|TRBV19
TGTGCCAGTAGTATAGGACTAGCTTACGAGCAGTACTTC
CASSIGLAYEQYF
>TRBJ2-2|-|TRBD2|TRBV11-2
TGTGCCAGCAGCCGACTAGCGGGGGAGTGGACCGGGGAGCTGTTTTTT
CASSRLAGEWTGELFF
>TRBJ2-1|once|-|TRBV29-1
TGCAGCGTTGAACTAGTGGCAGGGTGGGACAATGAGCAGTTCTTC
CSVELVAGWDNEQFF
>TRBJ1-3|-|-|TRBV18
TGTGCCAGCTCACGTGACAGGCTCTCTGGAAACACCATATATTTT
CASSRDRLSGNTIYF
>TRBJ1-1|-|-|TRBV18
TGTGCCAGCTCACCTCGGGGGGAGGACACTGAAGCTTTCTTT
CASSPRGEDTEAFF
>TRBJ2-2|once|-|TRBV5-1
TGCGCCAGCAGTAACATCCGGGACACTTACACCGGGGAGCTGTTTTTT
CASSNIRDTYTGELFF
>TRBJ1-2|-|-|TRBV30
TGTGCCTGGAGTAAGGCGCGCGGCTACACCTTC
CAWSKARGYTF
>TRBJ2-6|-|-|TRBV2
TGTGCCAGCAGGCTACAGGGTTCTGGGGCCAACGTCCTGACTTTC
CASRLQGSGANVLTF
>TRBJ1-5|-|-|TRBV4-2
TGTGCCAGCAGCCAAGTTCGTGATTTTGGGAATCAGCCCCAGCATTTT
CASSQVRDFGNQPQHF